Below are 9 T cell receptor beta chains sequenced from a single sample in a study of response to subunit inactivated influenza vaccine. TCRdb reprocessed the RT-PCR reads with MiXCR, giving one entry per CDR3 protein. This sample has some 190,000 distinct CDR3 sequences, with roughly an eighth found just once. The sequences come from CD8+ T cells sorted from PBMCs, collected around 5 days after vaccination. These receptors were taken from a man aged 50-60 years who received an inactivated influenza vaccine.

This clonotype was recorded at least ten times. J is TRBJ2-6 and V is TRBV29-1; D is undetermined. CDR3 length: 14 residues. Germline loops: CDR1 SQVTM, CDR2 ANQGSEA. Trimming left V 1 base short and J 0 bases short, with 4 bases between. CDR3: CSVEGLSGANVLTF. The CDR3 DNA reads as TGCAGCGTTGAAGGGCTCTCTGGGGCCAACGTCCTGACTTTC.

V is TRBV4-2 and J is TRBJ2-1, with D unresolved. This CDR3 contains 16 residues. The V gene's germline CDR1 is LGHNA and CDR2 YNFKEQ. Trimming removed 0 bases from V and 0 bases from J, with 9 bases in between. The CDR3, as DNA: TGTGCCAGCAGCCAAGAGGAGCGCCCCTCCTACAATGAGCAGTTCTTC. Residues: CASSQEERPSYNEQFF.

The CDR3 here is CASSYSIGASRKTQYF. CDR3 nucleotide sequence: TGTGCCAGCAGTTACTCTATTGGAGCTTCGAGGAAGACCCAGTACTTC. The rearrangement uses TRBV6-5 and TRBJ2-5; D not resolved. The germline V gene has CDR1 MNHEY and CDR2 SVGAGI. The CDR3 runs 16 residues. Deletions cut 0 bases from V and 6 bases from J, with 17 bases between.

About this clonotype itself: At one boundary the junction diverges from the germline segment, which might be a read error. This chain joins TRBV27 and TRBJ2-1; TRBD2 is a possible D gene (6 bases). The CDR3 has 16 residues. CDR1 is MNHEY and CDR2 is SMNVEV in the germline V gene (reference sequence). The CDR3 reads CASSPGGGSSYYEQFF. CDR3 sequence (DNA): TGTGCCAGCAGTCCCGGTGGAGGGTCCTCCTACTATGAGCAGTTCTTC.

This clonotype was counted a few times. CDR3: CASSKVPSGRPGGTWQYF. CDR3 in DNA: TGTGCCAGCAGCAAAGTGCCTAGCGGGAGGCCCGGGGGAACCTGGCAGTACTTC. The rearrangement joins TRBV21-1 to TRBJ2-7; the D call of TRBD2 is as the table states it, not checked on the DNA. TRBV21-1 is designated a pseudogene. The CDR3 has 18 amino acids.

This clonotype was picked up many times. This chain uses TRBV12-3 or TRBV12-4 with TRBJ2-3; 10 bases are a match to TRBD1. CDR3 size: 13 residues. The CDR3: CVIRGQGPNTQYF. CDR3 sequence (DNA): TGTGTCATTCGGGGACAGGGGCCGAATACGCAGTATTTT.

This clonotype was counted only a few times. The J gene is TRBJ2-1, the V gene TRBV7-9, with TRBD2 matching over 11 bases. The J segment lost 3 bases and the V segment lost 7 bases, leaving 5 bases of the junction unmatched. This CDR3 is 15 amino acids long. Germline values: CDR1 SEHNR, CDR2 FQNEAQ (reference sequence). CDR3 protein: CASKKLAGVYNEQFF. The DNA of the CDR3 is TGTGCCAGCAAAAAACTAGCGGGGGTCTACAATGAGCAGTTCTTC.

The chain carries TRBV27 and TRBJ1-1, with D possibly matching TRBD1 (6 bases). Between the trimmed V and J ends, which lost 6 bases and 4 bases, there was a span of 12 bases. The CDR3 is made up of 13 amino acids. Germline values: CDR1 MNHEY, CDR2 SMNVEV (reference sequence). The CDR3 protein is CASRVTGFTEAFF. CDR3 DNA: TGTGCCAGCAGGGTGACAGGATTCACTGAAGCTTTCTTT.

This clonotype occurred a few times. The chain couples TRBV6-2 or TRBV6-3 to TRBJ2-7, with 8 bases that match TRBD2. Per germline, CDR1 MNHEY and CDR2 SVGEGT. The CDR3 loop spans 14 amino acids. V was pared by 4 bases and J by 4 bases, with 6 bases of the junction left unmatched. In DNA form, the CDR3 reads TGTGCCAGCAGTTTCGGACTAGCTAGGTACGAGCAGTACTTC. Protein sequence: CASSFGLARYEQYF.